This T cell receptor beta chain came from a study of identifying expanded T cells in peripheral blood. Whole-study results and caveats: Clone count variance between approximately two-week samples rose with total template count. Roughly 1.1 clones differed between technical replicates, versus approximately 17 and 20 over time.

As concerns this clone: Its cognate antigen is unknown.

The CDR3 totals 19 residues. Looked up from germline, CDR1 is SGHVS and CDR2 is FNYEAQ. Unmatched junction bases numbered 13, after V lost 5 bases and J lost 0 bases. During the collection period, no donor immune events like infections were recorded. Only in-frame clones appear in the TCRdb table, and some are missing; sequencing was by immunoSEQ multiplex PCR. Altogether 83,000 or so clones are present, 85% to 90% being singletons, with the ten largest covering around 4.3%. The sequenced sample was blood. The clonotype originates from a person aged 18 to 75 in good health. The V and J genes are TRBV7-6 and TRBJ2-1; TRBD2 aligns across 10 bases. The DNA for the CDR3 is TGTGCCAGCAGCACTAGGGCTAGCGGGGGCGATAGCTCCTACAATGAGCAGTTCTTC. Translating it yields CASSTRASGGDSSYNEQFF. Full variable domain (missing parts from reference TRBV7-6 and TRBJ2-1): GAGVSQSPRYKVTKRGQDVALRCDPISGHVSLYWYRQALGQGPEFLTYFNYEAQQDKSGLPNDRFSAERPEGSISTLTIQRTEQRDSAMYRCASSTRASGGDSSYNEQFFGPGTRLTVL.